This T cell receptor beta chain was identified in a study of response to subunit inactivated influenza vaccine. Germline CDR1 KGHSH, CDR2 LQKENI. The ends lost 8 bases at V and 4 bases at J; junction bases unmatched: 7. CDR3 length: 13 amino acids. Each CDR3 protein gets one entry after TCRdb re-called the RT-PCR reads with MiXCR. The repertoire holds roughly 500,000 distinct CDR3 sequences, about 15% seen once, with roughly 3.1% in the top ten. This sample comprised CD4+ T cells sorted from PBMCs, obtained about 24 months after vaccination. The chain couples TRBV18 to TRBJ2-5; 7 nucleotides agree with TRBD1. This receptor was obtained from a man in his fifties or sixties who received an inactivated influenza vaccine. The CDR3 coding sequence is TGTGCCAGCAGCCCTGGGACAGCAGAGACCCAGTACTTC. Protein: CASSPGTAETQYF.